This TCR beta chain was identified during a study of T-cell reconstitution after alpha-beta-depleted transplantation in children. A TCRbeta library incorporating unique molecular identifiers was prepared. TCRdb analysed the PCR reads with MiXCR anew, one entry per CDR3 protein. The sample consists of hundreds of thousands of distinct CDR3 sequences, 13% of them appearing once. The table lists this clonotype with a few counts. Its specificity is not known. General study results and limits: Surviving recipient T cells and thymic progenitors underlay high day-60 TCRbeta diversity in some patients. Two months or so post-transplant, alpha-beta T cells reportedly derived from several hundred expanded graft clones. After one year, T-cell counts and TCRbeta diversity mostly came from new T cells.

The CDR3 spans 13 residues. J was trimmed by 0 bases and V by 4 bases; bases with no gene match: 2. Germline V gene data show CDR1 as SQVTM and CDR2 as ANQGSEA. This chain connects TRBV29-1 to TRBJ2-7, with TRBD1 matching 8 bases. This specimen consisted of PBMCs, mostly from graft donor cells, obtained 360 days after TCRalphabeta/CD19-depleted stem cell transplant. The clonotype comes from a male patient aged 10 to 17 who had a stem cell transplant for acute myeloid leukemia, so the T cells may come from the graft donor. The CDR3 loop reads CSVGTGGSYEQYF. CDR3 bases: TGCAGCGTTGGAACAGGGGGCTCCTACGAGCAGTACTTC.